This TCR beta chain originates from a study of T cells in Graves' hyperthyroidism and ophthalmopathy. This clonotype was found many times. RNA transcripts served as the template for amplifying TCR beta CDR3 regions. Initially, a first-round RT-PCR of the TCR CDR3 employed the HTBI primer set. TCRdb reprocessed the multiplex PCR reads with MiXCR, giving one entry per CDR3 protein. Among around 340,000 distinct CDR3 sequences listed, about 15% were seen once. CDR3 size: 14 residues. The V gene end was trimmed by 5 bases and the J gene end by 13 bases; junction bases not matched to a gene: 7. The TCR sequence derives from a man aged 30 to 39 with Graves' hyperthyroidism. The specimen sequenced was blood. V gene TRBV12-3 or TRBV12-4 combines with J gene TRBJ2-1, with 14 bases fitting TRBD2. CDR3 sequence (DNA): TGTGCCAGCAGTCCGACTAGCGGGAGGGTCCGACAGTTCTTC. Translation gives CASSPTSGRVRQFF.